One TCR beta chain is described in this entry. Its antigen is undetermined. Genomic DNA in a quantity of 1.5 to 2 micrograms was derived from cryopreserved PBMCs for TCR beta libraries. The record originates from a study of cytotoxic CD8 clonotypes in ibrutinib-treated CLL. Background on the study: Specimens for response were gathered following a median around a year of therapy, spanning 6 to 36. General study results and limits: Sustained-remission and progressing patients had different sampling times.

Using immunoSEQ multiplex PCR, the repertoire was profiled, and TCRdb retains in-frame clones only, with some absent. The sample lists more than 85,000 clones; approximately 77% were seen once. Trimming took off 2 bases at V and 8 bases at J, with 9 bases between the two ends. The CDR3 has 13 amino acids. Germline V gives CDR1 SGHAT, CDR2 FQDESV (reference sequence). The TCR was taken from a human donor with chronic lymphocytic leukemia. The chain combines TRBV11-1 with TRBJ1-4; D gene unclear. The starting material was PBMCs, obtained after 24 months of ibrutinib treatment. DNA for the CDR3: TGTGCCAGCAGCTTACTGGGTGGAGAAAAACTGTTTTTT. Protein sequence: CASSLLGGEKLFF.